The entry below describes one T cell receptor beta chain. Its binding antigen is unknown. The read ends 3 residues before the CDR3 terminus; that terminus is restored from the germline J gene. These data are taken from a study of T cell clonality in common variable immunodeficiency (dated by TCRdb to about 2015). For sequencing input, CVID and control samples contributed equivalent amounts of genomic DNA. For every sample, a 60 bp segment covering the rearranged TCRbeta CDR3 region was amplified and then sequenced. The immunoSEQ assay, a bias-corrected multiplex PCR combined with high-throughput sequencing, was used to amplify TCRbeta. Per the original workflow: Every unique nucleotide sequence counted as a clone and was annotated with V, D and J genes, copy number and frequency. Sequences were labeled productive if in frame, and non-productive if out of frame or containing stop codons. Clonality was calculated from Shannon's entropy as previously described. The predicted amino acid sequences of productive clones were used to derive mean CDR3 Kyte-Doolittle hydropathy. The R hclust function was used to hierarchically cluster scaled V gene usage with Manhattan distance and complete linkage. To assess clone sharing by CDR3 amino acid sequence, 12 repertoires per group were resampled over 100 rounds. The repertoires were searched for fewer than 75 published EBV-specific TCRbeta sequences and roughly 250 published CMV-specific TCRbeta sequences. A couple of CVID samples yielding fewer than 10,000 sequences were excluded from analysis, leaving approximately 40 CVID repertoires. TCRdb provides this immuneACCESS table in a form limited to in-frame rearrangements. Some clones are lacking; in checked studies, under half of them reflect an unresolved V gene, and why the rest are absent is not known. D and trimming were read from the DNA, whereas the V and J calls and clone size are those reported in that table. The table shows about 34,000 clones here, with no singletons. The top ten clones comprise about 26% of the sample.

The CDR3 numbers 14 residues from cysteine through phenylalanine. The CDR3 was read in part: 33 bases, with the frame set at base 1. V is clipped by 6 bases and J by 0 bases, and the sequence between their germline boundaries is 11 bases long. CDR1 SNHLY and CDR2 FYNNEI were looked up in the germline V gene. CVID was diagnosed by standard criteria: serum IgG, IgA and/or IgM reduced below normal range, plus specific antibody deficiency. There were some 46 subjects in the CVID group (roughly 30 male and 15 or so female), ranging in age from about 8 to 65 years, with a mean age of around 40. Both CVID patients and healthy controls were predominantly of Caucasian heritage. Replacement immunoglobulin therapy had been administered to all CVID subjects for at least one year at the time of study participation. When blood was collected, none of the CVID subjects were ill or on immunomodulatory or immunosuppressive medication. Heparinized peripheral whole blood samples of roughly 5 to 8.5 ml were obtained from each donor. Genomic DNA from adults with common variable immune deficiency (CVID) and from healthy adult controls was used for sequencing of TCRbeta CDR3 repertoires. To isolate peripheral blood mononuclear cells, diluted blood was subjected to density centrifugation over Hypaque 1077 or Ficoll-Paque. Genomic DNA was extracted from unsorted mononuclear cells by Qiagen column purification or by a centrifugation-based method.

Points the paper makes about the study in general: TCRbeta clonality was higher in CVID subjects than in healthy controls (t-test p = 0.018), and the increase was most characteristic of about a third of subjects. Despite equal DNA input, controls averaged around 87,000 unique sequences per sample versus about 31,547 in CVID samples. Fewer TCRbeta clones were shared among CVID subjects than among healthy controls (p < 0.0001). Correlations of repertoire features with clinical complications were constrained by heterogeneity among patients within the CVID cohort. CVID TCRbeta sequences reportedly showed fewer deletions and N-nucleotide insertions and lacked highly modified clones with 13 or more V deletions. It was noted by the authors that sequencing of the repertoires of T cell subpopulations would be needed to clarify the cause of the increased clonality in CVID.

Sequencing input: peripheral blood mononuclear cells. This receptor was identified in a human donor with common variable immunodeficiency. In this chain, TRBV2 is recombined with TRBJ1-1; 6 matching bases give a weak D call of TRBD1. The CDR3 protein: CASRTTGLNTEAFF. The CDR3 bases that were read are TGTGCCAGCAGGACCACAGGGCTGAACACTGAA.